This entry concerns a single T cell receptor (beta chain). What it recognizes is unknown. The repertoire was sequenced with immunoSEQ multiplex PCR; TCRdb's copy has only in-frame clones and lacks some. The table lists tens of thousands of clones, around 91% of them singletons, with under 3% in the top ten. This entry belongs to a study of graft-versus-host responses after intestinal transplantation. The wider study: Recipients uniformly received anti-thymocyte globulin induction, followed by tacrolimus and steroids for roughly 3 years.

Germline V lookup: CDR1 MNHNS, CDR2 SASEGT. This CDR3 spans 13 amino acids. The V and J ends lost 7 bases and 2 bases, in that order; junction bases with no gene match: 4. Study-wide results and caveats: High graft-versus-host to host-versus-graft clonal ratios were seen in allografts of patients with graft-donor T cell macrochimerism. Some GvH clones were seen earlier in gut or blood, suggesting intestinal origin.

The sequencing here drew on PBMCs, taken around 120 days after intestinal transplantation. This TCR was sampled from a human patient who received an intestinal transplant, so some T cells may come from the graft donor. The V call is TRBV6-1, the J call TRBJ2-7; 8 bases are shared with TRBD1. CDR3 loop: CASKDRGAYEQYF. CDR3 nucleotides: TGTGCCAGCAAAGACAGGGGTGCCTACGAGCAGTACTTC.